Below are 21 T cell receptor beta chains sequenced from a single sample in a study of T cells in Graves' hyperthyroidism and ophthalmopathy. TCR beta CDR3 region amplification was performed from RNA transcripts. The HTBI set primed first-round TCR CDR3 RT-PCR. TCRdb re-called the multiplex PCR reads with MiXCR, one entry per CDR3 protein. The table has around 700,000 distinct CDR3 sequences, roughly a sixth seen once; the top ten hold over 15%. Sequenced sample: blood. These receptors originate from a woman aged 45-65 years with Graves' hyperthyroidism that later progressed to Graves' ophthalmopathy.

This clonotype has ten or more counts. This chain joins TRBV3-1 and TRBJ1-6; 9 bases agree with TRBD1. V lost 6 bases, J lost 6 bases, and 3 bases stayed unmatched. CDR3 size: 14 residues. Germline CDR1 LGHDT, CDR2 YNNKEL (reference sequence). Written as DNA, the CDR3 is TGTGCCAGCAGTCAACAGGGGGCTAATTCACCCCTCCACTTT. It specifies CASSQQGANSPLHF.

The genes are TRBV20-1 and TRBJ2-5, with D unresolved. The CDR3 has 11 residues. CDR1 and CDR2 from the germline V gene are DFQATT and SNEGSKA (reference sequence). V lost 2 bases to trimming and J lost 5 bases, with 6 bases between them. The CDR3 DNA is TGCAGTGCTAGATTCGTGGAGACCCAGTACTTC. The encoded protein is CSARFVETQYF.

Of note for this clonotype: This sequence may be a read error, since a much larger clone differs from it by one base. J is TRBJ1-2 and V is TRBV5-1; D is unclear. Germline CDR1 and CDR2: SGHRS and YFSETQ. The CDR3 spans 13 residues. The CDR3 DNA reads as TGCGCCAGTCAAGGACTGACTAACTATGGCTACGCCTTC. Amino acid sequence: CASQGLTNYGYAF. The complete variable domain, with remaining parts taken from reference TRBV5-1 and TRBJ1-2, reads KAGVTQTPRYLIKTRGQQVTLSCSPISGHRSVSWYQQTPGQGLQFLFEYFSETQRNKGNFPGRFSGRQFSNSRSEMNVSTLELGDSALYLCASQGLTNYGYAFGSGTRLTVV.

This clonotype came up many times. The CDR3 spells CAWSETGWETQYF. DNA for the CDR3: TGTGCCTGGAGCGAGACAGGGTGGGAGACCCAGTACTTC. The chain links TRBV30 to TRBJ2-5; TRBD1 aligns across 7 bases. The CDR3 totals 13 residues. V was pared by 3 bases and J by 5 bases, with 6 bases of the junction left unmatched. Per the germline V gene, CDR1 is GTSNPN and CDR2 is SVGIG (reference sequence).

The sample holds one count of this clonotype. V and J are TRBV10-2 and TRBJ2-2; D unresolved. In germline, CDR1 is WSHSY, CDR2 SAAADI. The CDR3 contains 12 residues. The germline V and J ends were trimmed by 7 bases and 3 bases, with 6 bases remaining between them. The CDR3 region is CASISDTGELFF. In DNA, the CDR3 is TGCGCCAGCATTTCAGACACCGGGGAGCTGTTTTTT.

Details on this clonotype: A single base separates this from a much larger clone, so it may be a read error. The V call is TRBV7-9, the J call TRBJ1-6, with 7 bases aligning to TRBD1. With 4 bases clipped from V and 7 bases from J, the junction kept 7 bases outside the gene matches. Germline CDR1 reads SEHNR; CDR2 reads FQNEAQ (reference sequence). This CDR3 is built from 15 residues. CDR3 DNA sequence: TGTGCCAGCAGCTCCCGGGACAGCGAAAATTCACCCCTCCACTTT. Amino acid sequence: CASSSRDSENSPLHF.

The chain uses TRBV7-9 and TRBJ2-3; no definite D call. V lost 9 bases to trimming and J lost 1 base, with 14 bases between them. CDR3 size: 14 residues. Germline CDR1 and CDR2: SEHNR and FQNEAQ (reference sequence). The CDR3 region is CASYYSVRTDTQYF. CDR3 sequence (DNA): TGTGCCAGTTACTACAGCGTTCGCACAGATACGCAGTATTTT. The variable domain in full, with the rest retrieved from reference TRBV7-9 and TRBJ2-3, is DTGVSQNPRHKITKRGQNVTFRCDPISEHNRLYWYRQTLGQGPEFLTYFQNEAQLEKSRLLSDRFSAERPKGSFSTLEIQRTEQGDSAMYLCASYYSVRTDTQYFGPGTRLTVL.

This clonotype was seen only a few times. The chain combines TRBV24-1 with TRBJ2-1; 8 nucleotides match TRBD1. V was clipped by 3 bases and J by 8 bases; unmatched bases: 5. Germline-derived CDR1 and CDR2 are KGHDR and SFDVKD. The CDR3 has 14 amino acids. The CDR3 here is CATSDRTGPHEQFF. The CDR3 nucleotides read TGTGCCACCAGTGATCGGACAGGGCCGCATGAGCAGTTCTTC.

In its sample, this clonotype was seen a few times. The chain combines TRBV30 with TRBJ2-5; D gene ambiguous. The V gene's germline CDR1 is GTSNPN and CDR2 SVGIG (reference sequence). The CDR3 extends over 11 amino acids. V was clipped by 6 bases and J by 2 bases, with 7 bases between them. The DNA for the CDR3 is TGTGCCTGCAGGAATCAAGAGACCCAGTACTTC. It yields the protein CACRNQETQYF.

This clonotype was found many times. The chain couples TRBV2 to TRBJ2-3; D is perhaps TRBD2 (7 bases). V was clipped by 7 bases and J by 4 bases, with 15 bases between them. The germline V gene has CDR1 SNHLY and CDR2 FYNNEI. The CDR3 has 14 amino acids. The CDR3 loop reads CASTRRGQADTQYF. The CDR3 DNA is TGTGCCAGCACGAGGCGGGGGCAAGCAGATACGCAGTATTTT.

This clonotype was seen ten or more times. The J gene is TRBJ1-5, the V gene TRBV12-3 or TRBV12-4, with a possible D match to TRBD1 (6 bases). CDR3 length equals 14 residues. The V end was cut by 3 bases, the J end by 3 bases, with 9 bases between. The DNA of the CDR3 is TGTGCCAGCAGTTTCCGGGGGCTCAATCAGCCCCAGCATTTT. This encodes CASSFRGLNQPQHF.

This clonotype occurred a few times. The V and J genes are TRBV7-9 and TRBJ1-2; unclear D gene. This CDR3 spans 16 amino acids. The germline V and J ends were trimmed by 1 base and 0 bases, with 12 bases remaining between them. CDR1 is SEHNR and CDR2 is FQNEAQ in the germline V gene (reference sequence). This chain's CDR3 is CASSLVGVPANYGYTF. In nucleotides, the CDR3 is TGTGCCAGCAGCTTAGTTGGGGTCCCTGCTAACTATGGCTACACCTTC.

In its sample, this clonotype was seen a few times. V is TRBV20-1 and J is TRBJ1-3, with D maybe TRBD1 (5 bases). CDR3 length: 15 amino acids. The V end lost 5 bases, the J end lost 0 bases, and 14 bases lay between the germline ends. The germline CDR1 and CDR2 sequences are DFQATT and SNEGSKA (reference sequence). Here the CDR3 reads CSARPGGGSGNTIYF. The DNA for the CDR3 is TGCAGTGCTCGCCCGGGGGGAGGCTCTGGAAACACCATATATTTT.

This clonotype was found a few times. This chain uses TRBV9 with TRBJ1-6; 7 bases are shared with TRBD1. CDR1 and CDR2 from the germline V gene are SGDLS and YYNGEE. This CDR3 region has 14 residues. V lost 0 bases to trimming and J lost 8 bases; unmatched junction nucleotides: 2. The CDR3 loop reads CASSVDQGDSPLHF. The CDR3 nucleotides read TGTGCCAGCAGCGTAGATCAGGGGGATTCACCCCTCCACTTT. Full variable domain (remainder filled in from reference TRBV9 and TRBJ1-6): DSGVTQTPKHLITATGQRVTLRCSPRSGDLSVYWYQQSLDQGLQFLIQYYNGEERAKGNILERFSAQQFPDLHSELNLSSLELGDSALYFCASSVDQGDSPLHFGNGTRLTVT.

The rearrangement joins TRBV9 to TRBJ1-1; D perhaps matches TRBD1 (5 bases). The CDR3 spans 12 residues. Trimming left V 3 bases short and J 7 bases short, with 10 bases between. CDR1 and CDR2 (germline): SGDLS, YYNGEE. The CDR3 coding sequence is TGTGCCAGCAGCGGAGGGGAGAATGAAGCTTTCTTT. Translating gives CASSGGENEAFF.

The V gene is TRBV20-1, the J gene TRBJ2-7, with no clear D. Per germline, CDR1 DFQATT and CDR2 SNEGSKA (reference sequence). Between the trimmed V and J ends, which lost 0 bases and 3 bases, there was a span of 9 bases. CDR3 size: 13 residues. The CDR3 coding sequence is TGCAGTGCTAGAGAAAAAGGGCACTACGAGCAGTACTTC. This encodes CSAREKGHYEQYF.

The chain links TRBV6-2 or TRBV6-3 to TRBJ2-7; D perhaps matches TRBD2 (5 bases). The germline V gene encodes CDR1 MNHEY and CDR2 SVGEGT. V lost 6 bases and J 3 bases, leaving 21 bases between the germline ends. There are 16 residues in the CDR3. CDR3 nucleotides: TGTGCCAGCAGCCGACCCGGGTCCCTTGGGAGCTACGAGCAGTACTTC. Its protein product is CASSRPGSLGSYEQYF.

This clonotype has more than one count but fewer than ten. This rearrangement joins TRBV4-1 to TRBJ1-4, with D perhaps matching TRBD1 (5 bases). V lost 4 bases and J lost 6, with 6 bases in between. The CDR3 sequence is 12 residues long. Looked up from germline, CDR1 is MGHRA and CDR2 is YSYEKL. Here the CDR3 reads CASSLRDEKLFF. Here the CDR3 DNA reads TGCGCCAGCAGCCTCAGGGATGAAAAACTGTTTTTT.

This clonotype was picked up a small number of times. This chain connects TRBV19 to TRBJ1-5, with no clear D. Trimming stripped 3 bases from V and 0 bases from J, with 9 bases between. The germline CDR1 and CDR2 sequences are LNHDA and SQIVND (reference sequence). The CDR3 is made up of 15 amino acids. The CDR3 bases are TGTGCCAGTAGTATGGCTGTCTATAGCAATCAGCCCCAGCATTTT. This codes for CASSMAVYSNQPQHF.

This clonotype turned up a few times. The V and J genes are TRBV4-1 and TRBJ1-4, with 10 bases lining up with TRBD1. The V gene's germline CDR1 is MGHRA and CDR2 YSYEKL. V trimming: 2 bases; J trimming: 5 bases; junction bases outside the gene matches: 2. The CDR3 covers 15 residues. CDR3 sequence: CASSQSGQGNEKLFF. Written as DNA, the CDR3 is TGCGCCAGCAGCCAATCGGGACAGGGGAATGAAAAACTGTTTTTT.

V usage is TRBV2 and J usage is TRBJ2-1; tentative D call: TRBD1 (6 bases). Germline loops: CDR1 SNHLY, CDR2 FYNNEI. Trimming cost V 4 bases and J 8 bases, with 18 bases left between them. The CDR3 contains 15 residues. The CDR3 loop reads CASSAWTARMDEQFF. CDR3 in DNA: TGTGCCAGCAGTGCGTGGACAGCCCGGATGGATGAGCAGTTCTTC.